The rows below give T cell receptor beta chains drawn from one sample of a study of blood T cell repertoires in COVID-19. The repertoire was sequenced with immunoSEQ multiplex PCR; TCRdb's copy has only in-frame clones and lacks some. The sample carries roughly 90,000 clones, roughly 86% recorded once. Material: peripheral blood. The receptor set was obtained from a human donor in a cohort sampled during active COVID-19. Each CDR3 is given with its conserved first and last residue. The order of the fields is CDR3 length, D gene, V gene, clone size, J gene, CDR3 DNA, CDR3 protein. The D gene is left open where the match is weak. Clone size is shown for a subset of rows, as once, few, many or a class of expanded clone.

len: 16; d_gene: NA; v_gene: TRBV5-4; abundance: once; j_gene: TRBJ2-1; CDR3nt: TGTGCCAGCAGCTTGGGTGGGAGCGGGCTTTACAATGAGCAGTTCTTC; CDR3aa: CASSLGGSGLYNEQFF
len: 13; d_gene: NA; v_gene: TRBV11-3; abundance: NA; j_gene: TRBJ2-2; CDR3nt: TGTGCCAGCAGCTTATATAACACCGGGGAGCTGTTTTTT; CDR3aa: CASSLYNTGELFF
len: 13; d_gene: NA; v_gene: TRBV6-2/TRBV6-3; abundance: few; j_gene: TRBJ2-2; CDR3nt: TGTGCCAGCAGTCGACCCGGGGCCGGGGAGCTGTTTTTT; CDR3aa: CASSRPGAGELFF
len: 15; d_gene: TRBD1; v_gene: TRBV27; abundance: NA; j_gene: TRBJ1-2; CDR3nt: TGTGCCAGCAGTTTCGCCGGACAGGGGACCTATGGCTACACCTTC; CDR3aa: CASSFAGQGTYGYTF
len: 15; d_gene: TRBD1; v_gene: TRBV5-1; abundance: NA; j_gene: TRBJ2-1; CDR3nt: TGCGCCAGCAGCTTGGCCGGGACAGGAAACAATGAGCAGTTCTTC; CDR3aa: CASSLAGTGNNEQFF
len: 15; d_gene: NA; v_gene: TRBV5-1; abundance: few; j_gene: TRBJ1-4; CDR3nt: TGCGCCAGCAGCCCGGAGGGGACGGCTGACGAAAAACTGTTTTTT; CDR3aa: CASSPEGTADEKLFF
len: 14; d_gene: TRBD1; v_gene: TRBV19; abundance: NA; j_gene: TRBJ1-2; CDR3nt: TGTGCCAGTAGTCCTTCAGGGGGCAACTATGGCTACACCTTC; CDR3aa: CASSPSGGNYGYTF
len: 12; d_gene: TRBD2; v_gene: TRBV9; abundance: few; j_gene: TRBJ2-7; CDR3nt: TGTGCCAGCAACCGGGGGGGGTACGAGCAGTACTTC; CDR3aa: CASNRGGYEQYF
len: 15; d_gene: TRBD2; v_gene: TRBV19; abundance: NA; j_gene: TRBJ2-3; CDR3nt: TGTGCCAGTAGTGCCACTAGCGCCAGCACAGATACGCAGTATTTT; CDR3aa: CASSATSASTDTQYF
len: 14; d_gene: NA; v_gene: TRBV5-1; abundance: NA; j_gene: TRBJ2-5; CDR3nt: TGCGCCAGCAGCATTACAGGGCCGGGGGAGACCCAGTACTTC; CDR3aa: CASSITGPGETQYF
len: 13; d_gene: NA; v_gene: TRBV6-5; abundance: once; j_gene: TRBJ1-1; CDR3nt: TGTGCCAGCATAACAAAGGTCGGGGCTGAAGCTTTCTTT; CDR3aa: CASITKVGAEAFF
len: 14; d_gene: NA; v_gene: TRBV7-6; abundance: NA; j_gene: TRBJ1-1; CDR3nt: TGTGCCAGCAGTTCAGGGTCCATGAACACTGAAGCTTTCTTT; CDR3aa: CASSSGSMNTEAFF
len: 15; d_gene: NA; v_gene: TRBV10-3; abundance: NA; j_gene: TRBJ1-5; CDR3nt: TGTGCCATCAGTGAGCGGGATAGGGGCAATCAGCCCCAGCATTTT; CDR3aa: CAISERDRGNQPQHF
len: 17; d_gene: TRBD2; v_gene: TRBV9; abundance: NA; j_gene: TRBJ2-1; CDR3nt: TGTGCCAGCAGCGTATTGACAAGCGGGGGGCTTAACAATGAGCAGTTCTTC; CDR3aa: CASSVLTSGGLNNEQFF
len: 17; d_gene: TRBD1; v_gene: TRBV4-1; abundance: once; j_gene: TRBJ2-1; CDR3nt: TGCGCCAGCAGCCAAGTTGGACAGGCCCTTAATTACAATGAGCAGTTCTTC; CDR3aa: CASSQVGQALNYNEQFF
len: 13; d_gene: NA; v_gene: TRBV19; abundance: NA; j_gene: TRBJ1-2; CDR3nt: TGTGCCAGTAGTATAGGCGAGGGCTATGGCTACACCTTC; CDR3aa: CASSIGEGYGYTF
len: 13; d_gene: NA; v_gene: TRBV19; abundance: NA; j_gene: TRBJ1-5; CDR3nt: TGTGCGGCGGACAGTAATAGCAATCAGCCCCAGCATTTT; CDR3aa: CAADSNSNQPQHF
len: 17; d_gene: NA; v_gene: TRBV7-2; abundance: NA; j_gene: TRBJ2-7; CDR3nt: TGTGCCAGCAGCGCCTCTCCGGGCCTAAGTGCGGGCTACGAGCAGTACTTC; CDR3aa: CASSASPGLSAGYEQYF
len: 13; d_gene: TRBD2; v_gene: TRBV27; abundance: NA; j_gene: TRBJ2-1; CDR3nt: TGTGCCAGCAGCTTCGGGGGGGGGAATGAGCAGTTCTTC; CDR3aa: CASSFGGGNEQFF
len: 13; d_gene: NA; v_gene: TRBV28; abundance: NA; j_gene: TRBJ2-7; CDR3nt: TGTGCCAGCAGTTTTGAGTTGTCCTACGAGCAGTACTTC; CDR3aa: CASSFELSYEQYF
len: 13; d_gene: TRBD1; v_gene: TRBV30; abundance: NA; j_gene: TRBJ1-5; CDR3nt: TGTGCCTCGGGGGGCCAGGGGGTTCAGCCCCAGCATTTT; CDR3aa: CASGGQGVQPQHF
len: 16; d_gene: TRBD2; v_gene: TRBV7-9; abundance: NA; j_gene: TRBJ2-7; CDR3nt: TGTGCCAGCAGCTTAGCTACGGGACTAGCTTCCCACGAGCAGTACTTC; CDR3aa: CASSLATGLASHEQYF
len: 16; d_gene: TRBD1; v_gene: TRBV5-6; abundance: NA; j_gene: TRBJ2-1; CDR3nt: TGTGCCAGCAGATACAGGGGAAAGAGCTCCTACAATGAGCAGTTCTTC; CDR3aa: CASRYRGKSSYNEQFF